The 5 T cell receptor beta chains listed next were all sequenced from one sample in a study of neoadjuvant anti-PD-1 for oral cavity cancer. Data came from immunoSEQ multiplex PCR; TCRdb stores just in-frame clones and leaves some out. The table includes under 15,000 clones, about 59% detected once. This specimen consisted of PBMCs, obtained before nivolumab (anti-PD-1) treatment. The origin of the receptors is a person between 40 and 85 years old with oral cavity squamous cell carcinoma.

A note on this clone: One end of the junction is discordant with germline, which a read error may explain. V usage is TRBV7-9 and J usage is TRBJ2-7; TRBD1 aligns across 9 bases. The CDR3 sequence is 13 residues long. Germline V gives CDR1 SEHNR, CDR2 FQNEAQ (reference sequence). The CDR3, as DNA: TGTGCCAGCAACTTACAGGGGGCCCACGAGCAGTACTTC. It codes for CASNLQGAHEQYF.

The rearrangement uses TRBV25-1 and TRBJ2-3; possibly TRBD1 for D (5 bases). The CDR3 spans 16 residues. Germline loops: CDR1 MGHDK, CDR2 SYGVNS. V was shortened by 4 bases and J by 2 bases, with 16 bases between the two germline ends. The CDR3 DNA follows: TGTGCCAGCAGTGTATTTTGGGGCAGACTCACAGATACGCAGTATTTT. Its translation is CASSVFWGRLTDTQYF.

The genes are TRBV2 and TRBJ2-2; D ambiguous. CDR3 size: 16 residues. Trimming shortened V by 3 bases and J by 1 base, and 12 bases separated the two germline ends. From germline, CDR1 is SNHLY and CDR2 FYNNEI. CDR3: CASSDKTFQNTGELFF. CDR3 coding DNA: TGTGCCAGCAGTGACAAGACATTCCAGAACACCGGGGAGCTGTTTTTT.

Only a few counts were recorded for this clone. The V gene is TRBV4-2, the J gene TRBJ2-3; 9 nucleotides align to TRBD2. The germline CDR1 and CDR2 sequences are LGHNA and YNFKEQ. Unmatched junction bases numbered 3, after V lost 0 bases and J lost 5 bases. This CDR3 has 15 residues. The CDR3 DNA follows: TGTGCCAGCAGCCAAGATGGCGGGAGGGGAGATACGCAGTATTTT. The encoded protein is CASSQDGGRGDTQYF.

The V call is TRBV5-1, the J call TRBJ1-4; D uncertain. Trimming took off 0 bases at V and 4 bases at J, with 7 bases between the two ends. The CDR3 runs to 14 residues. Looked up from germline, CDR1 is SGHRS and CDR2 is YFSETQ. In DNA form, the CDR3 reads TGCGCCAGCAGCTTGGGGGTGCATAATGAAAAACTGTTTTTT. Translating gives CASSLGVHNEKLFF. Full variable domain (missing parts from reference TRBV5-1 and TRBJ1-4): KAGVTQTPRYLIKTRGQQVTLSCSPISGHRSVSWYQQTPGQGLQFLFEYFSETQRNKGNFPGRFSGRQFSNSRSEMNVSTLELGDSALYLCASSLGVHNEKLFFGSGTQLSVL.